This TCR beta chain was captured in a study of response to subunit inactivated influenza vaccine. TCRdb re-called the RT-PCR reads through MiXCR, storing one row per CDR3 protein. The table records 610,000 or so distinct CDR3 sequences, about 15% of them present only once. This clonotype has more than one count but fewer than ten. Its target is unknown. The CDR3 is 15 residues long. Germline V gene lookup returns CDR1 SGHRS and CDR2 YFSETQ. J was trimmed by 6 bases and V by 4 bases; bases with no gene match: 7. Points from the study as a whole: Seasonal influenza vaccination, on each occasion, was suggested by the authors to recruit few new T cells.

The sample consisted of PBMCs from blood, taken 11 to 12 days after vaccination. The V and J genes are TRBV5-1 and TRBJ2-1; 10 positions match TRBD1. This sequence was found in a man over 45 who received an inactivated influenza vaccine. The CDR3 DNA sequence: TGCGCCAGCAGCATCGGGACAGGGGTCTTCAATGAGCAGTTCTTC. Its protein is CASSIGTGVFNEQFF.